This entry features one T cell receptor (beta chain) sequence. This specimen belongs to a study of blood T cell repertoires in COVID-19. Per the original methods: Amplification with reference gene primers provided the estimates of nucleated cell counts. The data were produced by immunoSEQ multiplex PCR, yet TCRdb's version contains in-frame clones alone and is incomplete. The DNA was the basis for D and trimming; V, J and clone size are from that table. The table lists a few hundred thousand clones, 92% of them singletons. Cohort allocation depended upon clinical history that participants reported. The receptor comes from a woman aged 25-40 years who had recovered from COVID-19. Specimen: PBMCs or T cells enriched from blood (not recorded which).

CDR3 loop: CASSHRDRDSYEQYF. CDR3 nucleotide sequence: TGTGCCAGCAGCCACCGGGACAGGGATTCCTACGAGCAGTACTTC. The chain links TRBV5-8 to TRBJ2-7; TRBD1 matches 9 bases. Per the germline V gene, CDR1 is SGHTS and CDR2 is YDEGEE. The CDR3 has 15 amino acids. J lost 1 base, V lost 4 bases, and 6 bases had no gene match. Full variable domain (outside the CDR3, taken from reference TRBV5-8 and TRBJ2-7): EAGVTQSPTHLIKTRGQQATLRCSPISGHTSVYWYQQALGLGLQFLLWYDEGEERNRGNFPPRFSGRQFPNYSSELNVNALELEDSALYLCASSHRDRDSYEQYFGPGTRLTVT.